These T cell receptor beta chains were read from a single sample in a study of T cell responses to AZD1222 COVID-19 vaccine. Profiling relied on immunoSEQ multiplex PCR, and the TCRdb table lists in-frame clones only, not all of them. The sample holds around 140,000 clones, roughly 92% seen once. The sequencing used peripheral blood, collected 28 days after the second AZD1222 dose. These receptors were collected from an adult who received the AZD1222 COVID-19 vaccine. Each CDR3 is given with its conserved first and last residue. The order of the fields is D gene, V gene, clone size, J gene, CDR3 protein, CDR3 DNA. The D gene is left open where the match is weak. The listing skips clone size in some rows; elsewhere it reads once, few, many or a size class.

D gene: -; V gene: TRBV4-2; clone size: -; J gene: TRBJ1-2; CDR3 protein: CASSQDLGQHYGYTF; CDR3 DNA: TGTGCCAGCAGCCAAGATTTAGGGCAGCACTATGGCTACACCTTC
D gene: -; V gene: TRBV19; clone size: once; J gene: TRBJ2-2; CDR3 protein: CASTVTRDTGELFF; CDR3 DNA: TGTGCCAGTACCGTCACAAGGGACACCGGGGAGCTGTTTTTT
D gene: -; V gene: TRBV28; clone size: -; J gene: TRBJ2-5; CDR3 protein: CASSYVWETQYF; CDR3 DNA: TGTGCCAGCAGTTATGTGTGGGAGACCCAGTACTTC
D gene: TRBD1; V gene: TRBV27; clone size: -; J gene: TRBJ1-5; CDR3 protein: CASSSSTGEYDQPQHF; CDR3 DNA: TGTGCCAGCAGTTCCTCGACAGGGGAGTATGATCAGCCCCAGCATTTT
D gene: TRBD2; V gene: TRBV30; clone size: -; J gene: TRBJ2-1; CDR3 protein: CAWDGGTSGRSLSEQFF; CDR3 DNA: TGTGCCTGGGATGGCGGGACTAGCGGGAGGAGTTTGAGTGAGCAGTTCTTC
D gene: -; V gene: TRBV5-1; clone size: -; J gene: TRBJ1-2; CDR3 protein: CASSWGAGANGYTF; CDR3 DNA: TGCGCCAGCAGCTGGGGGGCAGGGGCCAATGGCTACACCTTC
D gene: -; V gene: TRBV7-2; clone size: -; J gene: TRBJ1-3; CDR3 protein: CASTFPKSSGNTIYF; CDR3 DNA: TGTGCCAGTACCTTCCCCAAGAGCTCTGGAAACACCATATATTTT
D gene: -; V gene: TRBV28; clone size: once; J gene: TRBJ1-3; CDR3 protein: CASRGIQGPGNTIYF; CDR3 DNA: TGTGCCAGCAGGGGGATCCAGGGGCCTGGAAACACCATATATTTT
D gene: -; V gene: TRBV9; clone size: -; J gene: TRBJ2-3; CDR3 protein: CASSESEVPADTQYF; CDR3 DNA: TGTGCCAGCAGCGAGAGCGAGGTCCCCGCAGATACGCAGTATTTT
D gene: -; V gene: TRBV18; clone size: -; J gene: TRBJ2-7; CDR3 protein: CASSPTASSYEQYF; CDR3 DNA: TGTGCCAGCTCACCAACGGCGTCCTCCTACGAGCAGTACTTC
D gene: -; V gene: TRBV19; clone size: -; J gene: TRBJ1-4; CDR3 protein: CASSAREAANEKLFF; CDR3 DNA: TGTGCCAGTAGTGCCCGGGAGGCTGCTAATGAAAAACTGTTTTTT
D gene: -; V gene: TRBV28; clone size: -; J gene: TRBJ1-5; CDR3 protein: CASSLIGGGDQPQHF; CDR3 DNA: TGTGCCAGCAGTTTAATTGGGGGGGGTGATCAGCCCCAGCATTTT
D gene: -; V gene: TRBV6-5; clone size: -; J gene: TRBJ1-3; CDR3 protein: CASSNRGSSGNTIYF; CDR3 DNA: TGTGCCAGCAGCAATCGGGGTAGCTCTGGAAACACCATATATTTT
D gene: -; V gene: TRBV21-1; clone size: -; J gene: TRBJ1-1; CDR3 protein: CASSKVGGLRFPEAFF; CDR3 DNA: TGTGCCAGCAGCAAAGTAGGGGGACTGCGATTCCCTGAAGCTTTCTTT
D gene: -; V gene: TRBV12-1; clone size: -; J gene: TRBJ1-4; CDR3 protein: CASSQSDCNEKLFF; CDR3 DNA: TGTGCCAGCAGCCAAAGCGACTGTAATGAAAAACTGTTTTTT
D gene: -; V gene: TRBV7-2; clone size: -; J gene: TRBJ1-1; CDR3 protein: CASSLKVLRGNTEAFF; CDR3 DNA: TGTGCCAGCAGCTTAAAGGTTCTCAGGGGGAACACTGAAGCTTTCTTT
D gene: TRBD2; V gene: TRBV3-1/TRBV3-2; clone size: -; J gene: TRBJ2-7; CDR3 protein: CASSHLTSGSEPPHVSSYEQYF; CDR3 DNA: TGTGCCAGCAGCCATCTTACTAGCGGGTCAGAACCCCCGCACGTCTCCTCCTACGAGCAGTACTTC
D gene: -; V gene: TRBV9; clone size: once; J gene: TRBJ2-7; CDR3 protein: CASSVGSGIGMYEQYF; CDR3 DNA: TGTGCCAGCAGCGTCGGTTCCGGGATTGGCATGTACGAGCAGTACTTC
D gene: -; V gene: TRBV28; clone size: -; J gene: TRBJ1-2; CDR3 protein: CASSITGAGNYGYTF; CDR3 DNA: TGTGCCAGCAGCATCACTGGTGCGGGCAACTATGGCTACACCTTC
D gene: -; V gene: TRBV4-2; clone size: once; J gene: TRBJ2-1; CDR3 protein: CASSPFRSSYNEQFF; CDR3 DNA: TGTGCCAGCAGCCCATTCCGATCATCCTACAATGAGCAGTTCTTC
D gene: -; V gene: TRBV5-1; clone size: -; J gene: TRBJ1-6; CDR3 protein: CASSLEVGSSSPLHF; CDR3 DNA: TGCGCCAGCAGCTTGGAAGTCGGGAGTAGTTCACCCCTCCACTTT
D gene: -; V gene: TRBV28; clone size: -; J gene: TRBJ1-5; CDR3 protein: CASSLPDTQLYQPQHF; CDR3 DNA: TGTGCCAGCAGTTTGCCCGACACGCAACTCTATCAGCCCCAGCATTTT
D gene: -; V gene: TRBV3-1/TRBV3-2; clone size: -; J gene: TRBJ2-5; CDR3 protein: CASSHRPPGGWGETQYF; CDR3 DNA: TGTGCCAGCAGCCACCGACCGCCGGGCGGATGGGGGGAGACCCAGTACTTC
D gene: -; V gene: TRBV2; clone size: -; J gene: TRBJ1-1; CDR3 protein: CASTQRGGVNTEAFF; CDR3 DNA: TGTGCCAGCACCCAAAGGGGAGGGGTGAACACTGAAGCTTTCTTT
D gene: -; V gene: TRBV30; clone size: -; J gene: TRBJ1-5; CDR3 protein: CAWSGGGGGQPQHF; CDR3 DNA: TGTGCCTGGAGTGGAGGGGGGGGCGGTCAGCCCCAGCATTTT
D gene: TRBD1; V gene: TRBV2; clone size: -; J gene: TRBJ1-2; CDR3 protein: CASSQQGAGIHHGYTF; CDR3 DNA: TGTGCCAGCAGTCAGCAGGGGGCTGGAATTCATCATGGCTACACCTTC
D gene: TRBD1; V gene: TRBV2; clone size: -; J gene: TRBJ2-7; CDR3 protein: CASNFKGQGSPYEQYF; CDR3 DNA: TGTGCCAGCAACTTTAAAGGACAGGGGTCCCCCTACGAGCAGTACTTC
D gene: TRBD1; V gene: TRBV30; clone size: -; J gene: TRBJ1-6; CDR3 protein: CAERQGAGSPLHF; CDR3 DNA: TGTGCCGAAAGACAGGGGGCTGGTTCACCCCTCCACTTT
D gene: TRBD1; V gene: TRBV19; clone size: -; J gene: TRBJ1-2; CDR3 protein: CASSPRDRNYGYTF; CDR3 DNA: TGTGCCAGTAGTCCACGGGACAGGAACTATGGCTACACCTTC
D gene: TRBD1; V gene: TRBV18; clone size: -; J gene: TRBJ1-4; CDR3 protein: CASSRGGQGLEKLFF; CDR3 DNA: TGTGCCAGCTCACGTGGGGGACAGGGCCTGGAAAAACTGTTTTTT
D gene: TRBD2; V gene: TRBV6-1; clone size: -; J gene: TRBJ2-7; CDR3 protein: CASSEWGSGRRNEQYF; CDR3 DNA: TGTGCCAGCAGTGAATGGGGTAGCGGGAGACGGAACGAGCAGTACTTC
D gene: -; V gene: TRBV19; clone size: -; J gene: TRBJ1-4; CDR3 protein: CASSKRKATNEKLFF; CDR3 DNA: TGTGCCAGTAGTAAACGGAAAGCAACTAATGAAAAACTGTTTTTT
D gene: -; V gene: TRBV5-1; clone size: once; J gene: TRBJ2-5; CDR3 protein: CASSRGPRGETQYF; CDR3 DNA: TGCGCCAGCAGCCGTGGCCCACGAGGAGAGACCCAGTACTTC
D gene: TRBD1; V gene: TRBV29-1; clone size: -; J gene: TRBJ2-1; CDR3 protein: CSVSQGWDEQFF; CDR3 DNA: TGCAGCGTCTCACAGGGGTGGGATGAGCAGTTCTTC
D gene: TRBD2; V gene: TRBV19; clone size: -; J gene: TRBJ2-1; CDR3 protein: CASSLGTSGRHEQFF; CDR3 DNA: TGTGCCAGTAGTCTCGGGACTAGCGGGAGACATGAGCAGTTCTTC
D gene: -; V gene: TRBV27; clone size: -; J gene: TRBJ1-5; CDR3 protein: CASSLFPVGPQHF; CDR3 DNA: TGTGCCAGCAGTTTATTCCCGGTGGGGCCCCAGCATTTT